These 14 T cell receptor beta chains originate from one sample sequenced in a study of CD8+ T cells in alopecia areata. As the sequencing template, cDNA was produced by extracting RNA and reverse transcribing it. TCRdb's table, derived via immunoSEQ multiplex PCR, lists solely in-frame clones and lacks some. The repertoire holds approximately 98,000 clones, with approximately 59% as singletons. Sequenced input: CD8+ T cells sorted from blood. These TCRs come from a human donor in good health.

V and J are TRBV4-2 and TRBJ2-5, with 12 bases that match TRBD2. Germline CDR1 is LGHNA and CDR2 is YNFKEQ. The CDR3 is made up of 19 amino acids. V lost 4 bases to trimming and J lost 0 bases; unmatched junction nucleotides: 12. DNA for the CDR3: TGTGCCAGCAGCCCGGGGACTAGCGGGTTGGGGGGTTACCAAGAGACCCAGTACTTC. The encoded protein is CASSPGTSGLGGYQETQYF.

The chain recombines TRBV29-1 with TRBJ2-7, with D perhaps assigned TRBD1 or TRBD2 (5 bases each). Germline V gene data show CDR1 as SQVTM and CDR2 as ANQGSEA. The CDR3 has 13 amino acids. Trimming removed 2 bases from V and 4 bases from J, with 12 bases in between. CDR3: CSVEWQGVYEQYF. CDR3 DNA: TGCAGCGTTGAATGGCAGGGAGTATACGAGCAGTACTTC.

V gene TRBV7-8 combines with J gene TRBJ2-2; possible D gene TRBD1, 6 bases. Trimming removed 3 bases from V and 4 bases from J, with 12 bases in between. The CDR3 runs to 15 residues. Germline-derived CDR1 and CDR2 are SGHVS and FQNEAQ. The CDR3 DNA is TGTGCCAGCAGCTTCCAGGACAGTTTCACCGGGGAGCTGTTTTTT. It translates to CASSFQDSFTGELFF. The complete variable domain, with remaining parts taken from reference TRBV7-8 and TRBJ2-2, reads GAGVSQSPRYKVAKRGQDVALRCDPISGHVSLFWYQQALGQGPEFLTYFQNEAQLDKSGLPSDRFFAERPEGSVSTLKIQRTQQEDSAVYLCASSFQDSFTGELFFGEGSRLTVL.

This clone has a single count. The CDR3 sequence: CASSLSTRFPYEQYF. The CDR3 DNA follows: TGTGCCAGCAGCCTATCGACCAGGTTCCCCTACGAGCAGTACTTC. The chain joins TRBV7-2 to TRBJ2-7, with D unresolved. V lost 5 bases and J lost 2, with 16 bases in between. This CDR3 region has 15 residues. Germline V gene sequence: CDR1 SGHTA, CDR2 FQGNSA. Together with reference TRBV7-2 and TRBJ2-7, the CDR3 gives the full variable domain: GAGVSQSPSNKVTEKGKDVELRCDPISGHTALYWYRQSLGQGLEFLIYFQGNSAPDKSGLPSDRFSAERTGGSVSTLTIQRTQQEDSAVYLCASSLSTRFPYEQYFGPGTRLTVT.

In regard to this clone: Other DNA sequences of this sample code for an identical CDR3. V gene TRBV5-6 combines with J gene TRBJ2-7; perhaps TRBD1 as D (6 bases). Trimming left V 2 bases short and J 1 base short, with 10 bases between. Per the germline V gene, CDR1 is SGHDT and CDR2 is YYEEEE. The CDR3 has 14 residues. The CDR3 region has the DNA TGTGCCAGCAGCTTCGGGCAGGGGTCCTACGAGCAGTACTTC. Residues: CASSFGQGSYEQYF.

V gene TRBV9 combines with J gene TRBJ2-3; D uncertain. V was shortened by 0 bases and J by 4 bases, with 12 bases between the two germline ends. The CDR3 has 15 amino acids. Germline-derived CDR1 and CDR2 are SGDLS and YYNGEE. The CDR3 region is CASSVAVDGPDTQYF. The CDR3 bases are TGTGCCAGCAGCGTAGCGGTCGACGGGCCAGATACGCAGTATTTT.

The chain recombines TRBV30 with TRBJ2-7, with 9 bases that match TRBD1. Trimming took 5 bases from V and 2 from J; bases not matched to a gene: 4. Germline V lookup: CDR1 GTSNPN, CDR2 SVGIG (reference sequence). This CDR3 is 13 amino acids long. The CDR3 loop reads CAWDRGTTYEQYF. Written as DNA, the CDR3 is TGTGCCTGGGACAGGGGGACCACCTACGAGCAGTACTTC.

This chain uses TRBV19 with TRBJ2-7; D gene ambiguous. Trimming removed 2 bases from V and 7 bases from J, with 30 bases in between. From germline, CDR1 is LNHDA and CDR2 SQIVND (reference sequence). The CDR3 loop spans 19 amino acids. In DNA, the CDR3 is TGTGCCAGTAGTATATCCATAGAGTCGGCGTATCCAACGGCGAAGGAGCAGTACTTC. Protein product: CASSISIESAYPTAKEQYF.

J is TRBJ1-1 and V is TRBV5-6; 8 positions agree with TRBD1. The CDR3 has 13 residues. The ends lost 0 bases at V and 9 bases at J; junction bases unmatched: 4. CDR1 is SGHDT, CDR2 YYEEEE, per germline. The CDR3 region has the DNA TGTGCCAGCAGCTTGGGGACAGGGACCCAAGCTTTCTTT. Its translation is CASSLGTGTQAFF.

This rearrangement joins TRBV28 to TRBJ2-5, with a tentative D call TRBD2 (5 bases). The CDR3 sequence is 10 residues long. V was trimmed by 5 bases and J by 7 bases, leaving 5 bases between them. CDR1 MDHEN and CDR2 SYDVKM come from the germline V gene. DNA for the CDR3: TGTGCCAGCAGTAGCGGGACCCAGTACTTC. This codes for CASSSGTQYF. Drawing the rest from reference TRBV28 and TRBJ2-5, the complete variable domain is DVKVTQSSRYLVKRTGEKVFLECVQDMDHENMFWYRQDPGLGLRLIYFSYDVKMKEKGDIPEGYSVSREKKERFSLILESASTNQTSMYLCASSSGTQYFGPGTRLLVL.

In nucleotides, the CDR3 is TGTGCCAGCAGCTCCGGGTGGACTGAAGCTTTCTTT. Its protein product is CASSSGWTEAFF. The chain joins TRBV5-6 to TRBJ1-1; D is unclear. V was shortened by 3 bases and J by 5 bases, with 8 bases between the two germline ends. This CDR3 is built from 12 residues. Germline V lookup: CDR1 SGHDT, CDR2 YYEEEE.

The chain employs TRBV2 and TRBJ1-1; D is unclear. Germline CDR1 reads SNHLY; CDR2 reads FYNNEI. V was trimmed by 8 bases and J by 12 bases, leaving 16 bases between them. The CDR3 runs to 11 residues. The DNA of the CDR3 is TGTGCCAGCCCTAGCCGGAACATGACTTTCTTT. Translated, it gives CASPSRNMTFF.

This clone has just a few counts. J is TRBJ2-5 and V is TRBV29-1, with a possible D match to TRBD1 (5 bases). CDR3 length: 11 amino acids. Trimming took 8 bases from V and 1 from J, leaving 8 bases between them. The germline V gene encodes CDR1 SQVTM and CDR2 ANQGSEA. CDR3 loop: CSIDSQETQYF. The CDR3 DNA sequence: TGCAGCATCGACAGCCAAGAGACCCAGTACTTC.

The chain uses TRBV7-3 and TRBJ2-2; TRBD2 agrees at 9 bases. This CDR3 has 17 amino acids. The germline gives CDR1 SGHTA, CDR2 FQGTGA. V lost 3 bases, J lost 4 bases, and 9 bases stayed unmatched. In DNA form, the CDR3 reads TGTGCCAGCAGCTTTGTAGAACTAGCGGGTCCCACCGGGGAGCTGTTTTTT. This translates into CASSFVELAGPTGELFF. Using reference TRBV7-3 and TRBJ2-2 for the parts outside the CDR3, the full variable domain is GAGVSQTPSNKVTEKGKYVELRCDPISGHTALYWYRQSLGQGPEFLIYFQGTGAADDSGLPNDRFFAVRPEGSVSTLKIQRTERGDSAVYLCASSFVELAGPTGELFFGEGSRLTVL.